The 21 T cell receptor beta chains presented below share a single source sample, sequenced in a study of cytomegalovirus exposure and HLA in healthy donors. Vbeta (60) and Jbeta (13) primers were used in the PCR. Repertoires were generated with immunoSEQ multiplex PCR, while TCRdb's copy carries only in-frame clones and drops some. This sample has roughly 170,000 clones, with roughly 85% found just once. The sequenced sample consisted of PBMCs. Every receptor here comes from a man aged 30 to 45 in good health and CMV-seronegative.

The V call is TRBV19, the J call TRBJ1-1, with 9 bases fitting TRBD1. Germline trimming cut 7 bases from V and 1 base from J; bases unmatched to any gene: 4. The CDR3 has 14 residues. Germline lookup yields CDR1 LNHDA and CDR2 SQIVND (reference sequence). The CDR3, as DNA: TGTGCCAGTACTCGGACAGGGGCGAACACTGAAGCTTTCTTT. Its translation: CASTRTGANTEAFF.

The chain employs TRBV4-3 and TRBJ2-3, with TRBD2 matching over 10 bases. V lost 0 bases and J lost 2; bases outside the gene matches: 5. Germline V lookup: CDR1 LGHNA, CDR2 YSLEER. The CDR3 sequence is 17 residues long. The CDR3, as DNA: TGCGCCAGCAGCCAAGAGTTAGCGGGGGGCGTCACAGATACGCAGTATTTT. Translation gives CASSQELAGGVTDTQYF.

This clone has just one count. The chain has TRBV18 and TRBJ2-3; TRBD2 agrees at 11 bases. The CDR3 runs 17 residues. Germline loops: CDR1 KGHSH, CDR2 LQKENI. Trimming at V came to 2 bases and at J to 5 bases, leaving 9 bases not matched to a gene. In nucleotides, the CDR3 is TGTGCCAGCTCACCAACGGCTAGCGGGGGGCATAGAGATACGCAGTATTTT. Translated, it gives CASSPTASGGHRDTQYF.

The chain employs TRBV9 and TRBJ2-7; possibly TRBD2 for D (5 bases). Germline V gene data show CDR1 as SGDLS and CDR2 as YYNGEE. With 4 bases removed from V and 0 bases from J, the gap between germline ends came to 14 bases. The CDR3 spans 15 residues. The CDR3 DNA reads TGTGCCAGCAGCCCCCGGTCGGGGAACTCCTACGAGCAGTACTTC. Protein: CASSPRSGNSYEQYF.

This chain links TRBV19 with TRBJ2-7, with 7 nucleotides matching TRBD2. Per germline, CDR1 LNHDA and CDR2 SQIVND (reference sequence). This CDR3 spans 15 amino acids. J lost 6 bases, V lost 6 bases, and 14 bases had no gene match. CDR3 DNA: TGTGCCAGTAGGGAGGTATGGGGAGGGCCGGGCGAGCAGTACTTC. Its translation is CASREVWGGPGEQYF.

This clone appeared once. The J gene is TRBJ1-5, the V gene TRBV15, with D hard to call. The V gene lost 0 bases and the J gene lost 4 bases, with 7 bases spanning the gap. Germline CDR1 reads LNHNV; CDR2 reads YYDKDF (reference sequence). The CDR3 is 14 residues long. CDR3 loop: CATSRDYQNQPQHF. The CDR3 bases are TGTGCCACCAGCAGAGATTATCAGAATCAGCCCCAGCATTTT.

The chain joins TRBV10-3 to TRBJ2-7, with a tentative D call TRBD2 (6 bases). The CDR3 consists of 16 residues. V was shortened by 0 bases and J by 3 bases, with 15 bases between the two germline ends. CDR1 and CDR2 from the germline V gene are ENHRY and SYGVKD. CDR3 bases: TGTGCCATCAGTGAGTCCGAACGGGAGTTTCTCTACGAGCAGTACTTC. It encodes CAISESEREFLYEQYF.

This chain joins TRBV18 and TRBJ2-5; D is uncertain. Trimming stripped 1 base from V and 1 base from J, with 13 bases between. The CDR3 has 16 amino acids. Germline lookup yields CDR1 KGHSH and CDR2 LQKENI. This CDR3 reads CASSPLPVQAQETQYF. The CDR3 region has the DNA TGTGCCAGCTCACCACTACCGGTTCAGGCCCAAGAGACCCAGTACTTC.

The chain links TRBV2 to TRBJ1-2, with a possible D match to TRBD1 (6 bases). The CDR3 extends over 15 amino acids. V was clipped by 2 bases and J by 8 bases, with 18 bases between them. The germline V gene has CDR1 SNHLY and CDR2 FYNNEI. This CDR3 reads CASSESRGGIGGYTF. CDR3 bases: TGTGCCAGCAGTGAAAGTAGGGGGGGTATTGGGGGCTACACCTTC.

V and J are TRBV9 and TRBJ1-1; no reliable D call. Germline-derived CDR1 and CDR2 are SGDLS and YYNGEE. The length of the CDR3 is 14 residues. Trimming removed 2 bases from V and 1 base from J, with 9 bases in between. CDR3 loop: CASSVGLGNTEAFF. CDR3 DNA sequence: TGTGCCAGCAGCGTGGGCCTGGGGAACACTGAAGCTTTCTTT.

This clone was seen a single time. The CDR3 coding sequence is TGTGCCATCAGTGATAGAGATACGCAGTATTTT. This translates into CAISDRDTQYF. The chain has TRBV10-3 and TRBJ2-3; D is unclear. This CDR3 has 11 residues. The germline V gene encodes CDR1 ENHRY and CDR2 SYGVKD. V lost 3 bases and J lost 5, with 3 bases in between.

The chain joins TRBV18 to TRBJ1-1; possible D gene TRBD1, 5 bases. Between the trimmed V and J ends, which lost 0 bases and 3 bases, there was a span of 11 bases. The CDR3 spans 15 residues. From germline, CDR1 is KGHSH and CDR2 LQKENI. The CDR3 loop reads CASSPPSGSDTEAFF. The CDR3 nucleotides read TGTGCCAGCTCACCACCGTCAGGGTCGGACACTGAAGCTTTCTTT.

The CDR3 region has the DNA TGCGCCAGCAGTGAGTGGGGGGTGAACACTGAAGCTTTCTTT. Translated, it gives CASSEWGVNTEAFF. This chain links TRBV10-2 with TRBJ1-1; weak D call: TRBD1 (5 bases). The CDR3 covers 14 residues. Trimming removed 1 base from V and 0 bases from J, with 6 bases in between. The germline V gene has CDR1 WSHSY and CDR2 SAAADI.

The J gene is TRBJ1-3, the V gene TRBV10-3; D might be TRBD1 (6 bases). Per germline, CDR1 ENHRY and CDR2 SYGVKD. The CDR3 contains 15 residues. The V and J ends lost 3 bases and 0 bases respectively, with 9 bases between them. For the CDR3, the DNA is TGTGCCATCAGTGATAGGGGGAACTCTGGAAACACCATATATTTT. Translation: CAISDRGNSGNTIYF.

The chain employs TRBV30 and TRBJ2-1, with a possible D match to TRBD1 (7 bases). The CDR3 is made up of 13 amino acids. Germline V CDR1 and CDR2: GTSNPN, SVGIG (reference sequence). V was pared by 5 bases and J by 3 bases, with 11 bases between. The CDR3 DNA reads as TGTGCCTGGGGCGGGACAGACTACAATGAGCAGTTCTTC. It is translated as CAWGGTDYNEQFF.

This clone came up a few times. The rearrangement uses TRBV28 and TRBJ2-5, with D tentatively TRBD1 (6 bases). CDR1 MDHEN and CDR2 SYDVKM come from the germline V gene. This CDR3 region has 13 residues. V lost 2 bases and J 4 bases, leaving 8 bases between the germline ends. The CDR3 bases are TGTGCCAGCAGTTTAACAGGGACAGAGACCCAGTACTTC. Translated, it gives CASSLTGTETQYF.

In nucleotides, the CDR3 is TGTGCCAGCAGCTTGGTACGGGGGGGGACAGATACGCAGTATTTT. Translated, it gives CASSLVRGGTDTQYF. This chain uses TRBV5-6 with TRBJ2-3, with 8 bases fitting TRBD2. Germline CDR1 reads SGHDT; CDR2 reads YYEEEE. J gave up 3 bases and V 0 bases, and 3 bases lay outside the gene matches. CDR3 size: 15 residues.

This clone came up a few times. This sequence joins TRBV18 and TRBJ2-2, with a possible D match to TRBD2 (7 bases). CDR1 is KGHSH and CDR2 is LQKENI in the germline V gene. The CDR3 has 15 residues. Trimming took 6 bases from V and 0 from J, leaving 11 bases between them. In DNA, the CDR3 is TGTGCCAGCTCCCGGGGGGCGGCGAACACCGGGGAGCTGTTTTTT. This encodes CASSRGAANTGELFF.

V is TRBV7-3 and J is TRBJ2-3, with 11 bases matching TRBD2. The CDR3 is 20 residues long. Germline loops: CDR1 SGHTA, CDR2 FQGTGA. Trimming cost V 5 bases and J 0 bases; bases outside gene matches: 16. The CDR3 DNA reads as TGTGCCAGCAGCCCCCATGGGTTGGGTAGCGGGAGGGCTAGCACAGATACGCAGTATTTT. This translates into CASSPHGLGSGRASTDTQYF.

Of note for this clone: The conserved final phenylalanine or tryptophan is absent from the CDR3, which likely points to a read error. The DNA is left out, because the CDR3 cannot be placed on it with certainty; the CDR3 is given as TCRdb lists it. The chain has TRBV12-5 and TRBJ2-7; TRBD2 is the table's D call and was not checked against the DNA. Germline CDR1 and CDR2: LGHNT and FRNRAP. The CDR3 adds up to 9 amino acids, both ends counted. The CDR3: CVPRTSRSS.

The chain joins TRBV1 to TRBJ2-1; TRBD1 is taken as the D call from the table, unchecked against the DNA. TRBV1 counts as a pseudogene. The CDR3 consists of 16 residues. The CDR3 reads CTSSQEQSVPYNEQFF. The CDR3 coding sequence is TGCACCAGCAGCCAAGAGCAGTCTGTTCCCTACAATGAGCAGTTCTTC.